Included here is one TCR beta chain sequence, with context. The antigen it recognizes is unknown. Base qualities are not provided; no much larger clone lies one nucleotide away. Each collaborating institution followed its own protocols to collect whole blood in K2EDTA tubes. Collaborator samples were shipped for TCRbeta analysis as frozen whole blood, isolated PBMCs, or DNA extracted from either sample type. TCRbeta CDR3 regions were amplified from genomic DNA by means of the immunoSEQ Assay, a bias-controlled multiplex PCR. Per the original workflow: The number of nucleated cells in each sample was estimated from the amplification of reference gene primers within the assay. To quantify the absolute abundance of each unique TCRbeta CDR3 rearrangement, sequence reads were collapsed and filtered. For each sample, productive Simpson clonality was calculated as the square root of Simpson's diversity index over productive rearrangements. The clones in this table, taken by TCRdb from immuneACCESS, are in-frame only. Not every clone is retained; where verified, under half of the shortfall comes from an unresolved V gene, and the cause of the rest is unknown. The D gene and trimming were derived from the DNA, and the V and J assignments and clone size from that table. The sample table shows over 100,000 clones, and 82% are seen once. The ten largest clones represent roughly 8.2% of the sample.

These data are taken from a study of blood T cell repertoires in COVID-19 (dated by TCRdb to the early 2020s). In terms of the full investigation: Samples covering the acute and convalescent phases of COVID-19 were provided by collaborators in the United States, Italy and Spain. The prospective study material was composed of cDNA or gDNA derived from T cells, B-cell-depleted T cells, or PBMCs. Subjects who had been exposed to COVID-19, were actively infected with it, or had recovered from it provided the deeply sampled blood TCRbeta repertoires that made up the dataset. A freely available public database, intended as a resource for researchers studying the immune response to SARS-CoV-2, is where the repertoires were released. Samples were obtained from the ongoing ImmuneRACE study (first 160 participants) and from over 1,000 subjects provided by 6 global collaborators. The sample metadata nearly always contained a de-identified subject ID, COVID-19 status, age in years and sex. Where available, HLA class I and class II types were obtained from metadata supplied by the sample provider rather than from assay-based typing.

Study-level results and caveats: The quantity of clinical and demographic metadata differed by source and by participant and was supplied without curation.

Material: peripheral blood. This TCR was sampled from a man between 70 and 80 years old with acute or convalescent COVID-19.

The DNA sequence is given as TGTGCCAGCAAAACCGGGACAGTGGGGAACACCATATATTTT. It codes for CASKTGTVGNTIYF. In this chain, TRBV28 is recombined with TRBJ1-3, with TRBD1 matching 7 junction bases. The CDR3 numbers 14 residues from cysteine through phenylalanine. Only the CDR3 part of the read is kept: 42 bases, read in frame from the first base. The germline V gene provides CDR1 MDHEN and CDR2 SYDVKM. Trimming accounts for 7 bases at V and 7 bases at J, while the number of junction bases matched to no gene is 10.